This entry lists 17 T cell receptor beta chains sequenced from one sample in a study of blood T cell repertoires in COVID-19. Sequenced by immunoSEQ multiplex PCR; TCRdb stores in-frame clones only, minus some. The data show 350,000 to 500,000 clones, with over 75% seen just once and 1.4% held by the top ten. Sequencing used PBMCs or T cells enriched from blood (not recorded which). These receptors were obtained from a woman aged 18 to 35 who had been exposed to COVID-19.

The rearrangement links TRBV13 to TRBJ1-1; D not resolved. CDR1 PRHDT and CDR2 FYEKMQ come from the germline V gene (reference sequence). V lost 4 bases, J lost 2 bases, and 23 bases lay in between. This CDR3 spans 18 amino acids. For the CDR3, the DNA is TGTGCCAGCAGCTCGCCATTTCTTTACATTAACAGTAACACTGAAGCTTTCTTT. It specifies CASSSPFLYINSNTEAFF.

The chain employs TRBV7-9 and TRBJ1-2; 8 nucleotides agree with TRBD1. The CDR3 has 14 amino acids. Trimming removed 4 bases from V and 5 bases from J; junction bases left unmatched: 6. Per the germline V gene, CDR1 is SEHNR and CDR2 is FQNEAQ (reference sequence). DNA of the CDR3: TGTGCCAGCAGCTCCGGACAGGGTCGATATGGCTACACCTTC. It encodes CASSSGQGRYGYTF.

This sequence joins TRBV21-1 and TRBJ2-7; the table's D call, TRBD1, has no DNA check behind it. TRBV21-1 has pseudogene status. CDR3 size: 16 residues. The chain's CDR3 is CASSELSDRGQYEQYF. The CDR3, as DNA: TGTGCCAGCAGCGAACTTTCGGACAGGGGGCAATACGAGCAGTACTTC.

The DNA for the CDR3 is TGTGCCAGCAGTATACAGGGGTACACTGAAGCTTTCTTT. This encodes CASSIQGYTEAFF. The chain recombines TRBV27 with TRBJ1-1; 7 bases agree with TRBD1. The CDR3 length is 13 residues. In germline, CDR1 is MNHEY, CDR2 SMNVEV (reference sequence). The V segment lost 5 bases and the J segment 3 bases; nucleotides outside the gene matches: 3.

This chain joins TRBV5-4 and TRBJ2-3; D possibly corresponds to TRBD2 (6 bases). Trimming cost V 3 bases and J 1 base, with 12 bases left between them. Germline CDR1 is SGHNT and CDR2 is YYREEE (reference sequence). The length of the CDR3 is 15 residues. The CDR3: CASSSGRYGTDTQYF. The CDR3 DNA reads as TGTGCCAGCAGCTCCGGGAGATACGGCACAGATACGCAGTATTTT.

The chain links TRBV15 to TRBJ2-1, with 7 bases fitting TRBD2. The CDR3 extends over 13 amino acids. Germline V CDR1 and CDR2: LNHNV, YYDKDF (reference sequence). Trimming removed 1 base from V and 9 bases from J; junction bases left unmatched: 3. This chain's CDR3 is CATSRVPSGEQFF. The CDR3 DNA reads TGTGCCACCAGCAGAGTCCCTAGCGGTGAGCAGTTCTTC. The whole variable domain, remainder taken from reference TRBV15 and TRBJ2-1, is DAMVIQNPRYQVTQFGKPVTLSCSQTLNHNVMYWYQQKSSQAPKLLFHYYDKDFNNEADTPDNFQSRRPNTSFCFLDIRSPGLGDTAMYLCATSRVPSGEQFFGPGTRLTVL.

The rearrangement uses TRBV28 and TRBJ2-1; TRBD2 agrees at 10 bases. Germline V gene data show CDR1 as MDHEN and CDR2 as SYDVKM. The CDR3 covers 16 residues. V shed 2 bases, J shed 10 bases, and the junction held 11 bases outside the gene matches. The CDR3 region is CASSLPTPLAGKEQFF. In DNA form, the CDR3 reads TGTGCCAGCAGTTTACCAACCCCACTAGCGGGGAAAGAGCAGTTCTTC.

The rearrangement joins TRBV18 to TRBJ2-5, with D possibly being TRBD1 (6 bases). The CDR3 covers 14 residues. Trimming stripped 3 bases from V and 5 bases from J, with 13 bases between. Germline V gene data show CDR1 as KGHSH and CDR2 as LQKENI. CDR3 loop: CASSPVQGGETQYF. The CDR3 nucleotides are TGTGCCAGCTCACCGGTACAGGGCGGGGAGACCCAGTACTTC.

This chain uses TRBV20-1 with TRBJ2-5, with D unclear. With 4 bases removed from V and 4 bases from J, the gap between germline ends came to 4 bases. Germline lookup yields CDR1 DFQATT and CDR2 SNEGSKA (reference sequence). The CDR3 spans 10 residues. CDR3 in DNA: TGCAGTGCTAAGAGAGAGACCCAGTACTTC. It is translated as CSAKRETQYF.

In this sample, this clone turned up once. The V call is TRBV3-1 (or the pseudogene TRBV3-2), the J call TRBJ1-5; TRBD1 matches 12 bases. V lost 4 bases and J lost 1; bases outside the gene matches: 5. The germline gives CDR1 LGHDT, CDR2 YNNKEL (reference sequence). The CDR3 spans 17 residues. CDR3 sequence (DNA): TGTGCCAGCAGCCCTCCGGGACAGGGGGCGAGCAATCAGCCCCAGCATTTT. Amino acids: CASSPPGQGASNQPQHF.

This chain uses TRBV19 with TRBJ2-1, with 8 bases fitting TRBD2. J gave up 8 bases and V 5 bases, and 11 bases lay outside the gene matches. The CDR3 spans 15 residues. Germline lookup yields CDR1 LNHDA and CDR2 SQIVND (reference sequence). CDR3 DNA: TGTGCCAGTAGTGCAGCGGGACTAGTTAGCCATGAGCAGTTCTTC. It yields the protein CASSAAGLVSHEQFF.

This chain uses TRBV28 with TRBJ2-2, with D tentatively TRBD2 (5 bases). Germline assignment: CDR1 MDHEN and CDR2 SYDVKM. V dropped 8 bases and J dropped 13 bases, with 11 bases sitting between them. The CDR3 contains 10 residues. As DNA, the CDR3 is TGTGCCAGCGGAGGACCAAGGCTGTTTTTT. This gives the protein CASGGPRLFF.

The V and J genes are TRBV2 and TRBJ1-1; D possibly corresponds to TRBD1 (6 bases). Trimming stripped 5 bases from V and 4 bases from J, with 14 bases between. This CDR3 has 14 amino acids. Germline values: CDR1 SNHLY, CDR2 FYNNEI. The CDR3 reads CASSPQGDSTEAFF. CDR3 DNA: TGTGCCAGCAGTCCACAGGGTGATAGCACTGAAGCTTTCTTT.

The chain has TRBV7-8 and TRBJ1-1, with D perhaps TRBD1 (6 bases). The CDR3 spans 17 residues. Germline CDR1 SGHVS, CDR2 FQNEAQ. Trimming pared 7 bases from V and 6 bases from J, leaving 27 bases between. In DNA, the CDR3 is TGTGCCAGCACCCTAGGGGGGGGATCGGGGAACATCGCTGAAGCTTTCTTT. Its protein is CASTLGGGSGNIAEAFF.

The genes are TRBV9 and TRBJ2-5, with 10 bases matching TRBD1. CDR1 SGDLS and CDR2 YYNGEE come from the germline V gene. V lost 0 bases to trimming and J lost 7 bases; unmatched junction nucleotides: 0. CDR3 length equals 13 residues. For the CDR3, the DNA is TGTGCCAGCAGCGTAGGGGACAGGGGGACCCAGTACTTC. This translates into CASSVGDRGTQYF.

The J gene is TRBJ2-1, the V gene TRBV16, with 12 bases that match TRBD2. Germline assignment: CDR1 KGHSY and CDR2 FQNENV. This CDR3 has 14 residues. V gave up 3 bases and J gave up 7 bases; unmatched junction bases: 1. This CDR3 reads CASSHTSGGNEQFF. Here the CDR3 DNA reads TGTGCCAGCAGCCATACTAGCGGGGGGAATGAGCAGTTCTTC.

The chain is built from TRBV7-3 and TRBJ1-3, with 7 bases aligning to TRBD1. J gave up 0 bases and V 5 bases, and 4 bases lay outside the gene matches. Germline CDR1 reads SGHTA; CDR2 reads FQGTGA. The CDR3 length is 15 residues. This chain's CDR3 is CASSPRTGSGNTIYF. In DNA, the CDR3 is TGTGCCAGCAGCCCCCGGACAGGCTCTGGAAACACCATATATTTT.